The source of this T cell receptor beta chain is a study of beta chain features in type 1 diabetes. Findings and caveats of the study: Still unanswered here is whether HLA type influences TCRB rearrangement.

Germline V gene lookup returns CDR1 SQVTM and CDR2 ANQGSEA. V dropped 2 bases and J dropped 4; count of bases not matched to a gene: 4. This CDR3 has 13 amino acids. This clone came up a few times. No antigen is known for it. TCRB transcripts that were expressed got sequenced, as all of the isolated RNA had been reverse transcribed. Here immunoSEQ multiplex PCR was the method, and the copy in TCRdb shows in-frame clones only, minus some. Here the sample spans 250,000 or so clones, 27% being singletons. Sequencing was done on a sample of central memory CD4+ T cells from blood. The V gene is TRBV29-1, the J gene TRBJ2-5, with TRBD2 matching over 7 bases. This TCR was sampled from a man aged 25-45 years in good health. The CDR3: CSVEKGRGETQYF. The DNA for the CDR3 is TGCAGCGTTGAAAAAGGGAGGGGAGAGACCCAGTACTTC.